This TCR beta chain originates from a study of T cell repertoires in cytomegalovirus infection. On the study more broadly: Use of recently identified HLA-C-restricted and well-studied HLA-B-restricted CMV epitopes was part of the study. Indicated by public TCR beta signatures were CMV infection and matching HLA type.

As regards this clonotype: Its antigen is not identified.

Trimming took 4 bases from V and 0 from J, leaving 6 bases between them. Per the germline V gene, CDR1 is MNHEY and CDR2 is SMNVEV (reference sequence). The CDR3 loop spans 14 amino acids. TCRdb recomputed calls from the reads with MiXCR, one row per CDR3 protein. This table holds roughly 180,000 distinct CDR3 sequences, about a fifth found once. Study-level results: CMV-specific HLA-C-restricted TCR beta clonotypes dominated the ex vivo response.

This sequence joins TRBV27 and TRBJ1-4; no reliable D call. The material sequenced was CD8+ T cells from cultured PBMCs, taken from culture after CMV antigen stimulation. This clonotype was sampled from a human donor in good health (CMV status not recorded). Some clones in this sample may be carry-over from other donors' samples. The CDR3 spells CASSSIATNEKLFF. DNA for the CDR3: TGTGCCAGCAGTTCGATCGCAACTAATGAAAAACTGTTTTTT. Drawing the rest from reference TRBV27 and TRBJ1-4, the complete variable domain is EAQVTQNPRYLITVTGKKLTVTCSQNMNHEYMSWYRQDPGLGLRQIYYSMNVEVTDKGDVPEGYKVSRKEKRNFPLILESPSPNQTSLYFCASSSIATNEKLFFGSGTQLSVL.